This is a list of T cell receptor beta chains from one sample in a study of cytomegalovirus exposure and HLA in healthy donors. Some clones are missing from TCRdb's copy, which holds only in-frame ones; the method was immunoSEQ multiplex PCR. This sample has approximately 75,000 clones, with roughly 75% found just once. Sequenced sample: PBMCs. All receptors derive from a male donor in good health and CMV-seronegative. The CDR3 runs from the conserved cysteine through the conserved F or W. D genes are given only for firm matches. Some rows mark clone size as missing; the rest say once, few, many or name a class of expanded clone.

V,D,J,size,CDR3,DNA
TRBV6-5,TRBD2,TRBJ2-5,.,CASSFAGGQETQYF,TGTGCCAGCAGTTTCGCGGGGGGACAAGAGACCCAGTACTTC
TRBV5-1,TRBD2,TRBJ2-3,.,CASRRTSGPTGDTQYF,TGCGCCAGCAGGAGGACTAGCGGGCCAACGGGAGATACGCAGTATTTT
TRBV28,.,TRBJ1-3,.,CASSLRGSGSGNTIYF,TGTGCCAGCAGTTTGAGGGGGTCAGGGTCTGGAAACACCATATATTTT
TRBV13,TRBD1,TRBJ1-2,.,CASSLDRGQGCGYTF,TGTGCCAGCAGCTTAGACCGGGGACAGGGGTGTGGCTACACCTTC
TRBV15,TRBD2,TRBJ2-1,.,CATSRDIGTSLTEQFF,TGTGCCACCAGCAGAGATATAGGGACTAGCCTCACTGAGCAGTTCTTC
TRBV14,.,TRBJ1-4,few,CASSRRTELNEKLFF,TGTGCCAGCAGCCGCAGGACAGAGTTAAATGAAAAACTGTTTTTT
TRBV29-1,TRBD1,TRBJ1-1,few,CSVAASTGVNTEAFF,TGCAGCGTAGCCGCGTCGACAGGGGTAAACACTGAAGCTTTCTTT
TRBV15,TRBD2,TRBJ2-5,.,CATSYAGGKETQYF,TGTGCCACCAGCTATGCGGGGGGCAAAGAGACCCAGTACTTC
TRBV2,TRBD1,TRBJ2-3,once,CVISPTGMGTDTQYF,TGTGTCATCAGTCCGACAGGGATGGGGACAGATACGCAGTATTTT
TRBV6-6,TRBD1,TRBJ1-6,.,CASSPQGAYNSPLHF,TGTGCCAGCAGTCCACAGGGGGCTTATAATTCACCCCTCCACTTT
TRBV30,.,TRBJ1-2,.,CAWSVNRGINSNYGYTF,TGTGCCTGGAGTGTAAATAGGGGCATCAATTCTAACTATGGCTACACCTTC
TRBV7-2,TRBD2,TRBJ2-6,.,CASSWGVAGTGANVLTF,TGTGCCAGCAGCTGGGGGGTAGCGGGGACTGGGGCCAACGTCCTGACTTTC
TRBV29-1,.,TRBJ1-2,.,CSVEGQYGYTF,TGCAGCGTTGAAGGACAGTATGGCTACACCTTC
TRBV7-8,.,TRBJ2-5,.,CASSLGAGPRETQYF,TGTGCCAGCAGCTTAGGGGCAGGCCCCAGGGAGACCCAGTACTTC
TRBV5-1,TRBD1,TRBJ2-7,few,CASSRGQQYEQYF,TGCGCCAGCAGCAGGGGACAGCAGTACGAGCAGTACTTC
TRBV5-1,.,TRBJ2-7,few,CASRWLVESEQYF,TGCGCCAGCAGATGGCTAGTGGAAAGCGAGCAGTACTTC
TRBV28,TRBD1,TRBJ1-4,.,CASSTPGQGITNEKLFF,TGTGCCAGCAGTACCCCGGGACAGGGGATAACTAATGAAAAACTGTTTTTT
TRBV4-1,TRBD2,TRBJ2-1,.,CASGLAGVYEQFF,TGCGCCAGCGGACTAGCGGGGGTCTATGAGCAGTTCTTC
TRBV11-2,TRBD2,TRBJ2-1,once,CASSLGILAGGLNEQFF,TGTGCCAGCAGCTTAGGGATACTAGCGGGGGGATTAAATGAGCAGTTCTTC
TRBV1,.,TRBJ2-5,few,CTPERGGLGETQYF,TGCACCCCAGAGCGGGGGGGCTTAGGGGAGACCCAGTACTTC
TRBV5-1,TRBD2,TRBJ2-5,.,CASSFFGGIKQETQYF,TGCGCCAGCAGCTTTTTCGGGGGGATAAAACAAGAGACCCAGTACTTC
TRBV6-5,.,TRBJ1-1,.,CASGPGVNTEAFF,TGTGCCAGCGGCCCAGGGGTGAACACTGAAGCTTTCTTT
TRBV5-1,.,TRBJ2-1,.,CASSFTSHNEQFF,TGCGCCAGCAGCTTCACAAGTCACAATGAGCAGTTCTTC
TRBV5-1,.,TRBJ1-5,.,CASKDQGYFGNQPQHF,TGCGCCAGCAAGGACCAGGGCTATTTTGGCAATCAGCCCCAGCATTTT
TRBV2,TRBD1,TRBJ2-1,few,CASDGQGPLGEQFF,TGTGCCAGCGATGGACAGGGACCTCTTGGGGAGCAGTTCTTC
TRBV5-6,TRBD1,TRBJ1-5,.,CASSRTFGTGVQPQHF,TGTGCCAGCAGCCGAACTTTTGGGACAGGGGTTCAGCCCCAGCATTTT
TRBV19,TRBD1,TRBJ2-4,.,CASKEQGGGFNIQYF,TGTGCCAGTAAAGAACAGGGGGGTGGGTTCAACATTCAGTACTTC
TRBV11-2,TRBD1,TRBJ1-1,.,CASSSTGIHTEAFF,TGTGCCAGCAGCTCGACAGGGATACACACTGAAGCTTTCTTT
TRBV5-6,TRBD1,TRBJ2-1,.,CASSQDRGIRNEQFF,TGTGCCAGCAGCCAGGACAGGGGGATCAGGAATGAGCAGTTCTTC
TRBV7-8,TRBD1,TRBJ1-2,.,CASSLVQGQGAHEGSYGYTF,TGTGCCAGCAGCTTAGTTCAGGGACAGGGGGCGCATGAAGGGTCTTATGGCTACACCTTC
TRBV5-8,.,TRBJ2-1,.,CASSLDRNNEQFF,TGTGCCAGCAGCTTGGATAGAAACAATGAGCAGTTCTTC
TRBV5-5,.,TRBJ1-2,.,CASAGNNYGYTF,TGTGCCAGCGCCGGGAATAACTATGGCTACACCTTC
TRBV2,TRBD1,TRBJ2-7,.,CASNGQGFYEQYF,TGTGCCAGCAATGGACAGGGTTTCTACGAGCAGTACTTC
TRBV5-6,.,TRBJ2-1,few,CASSLELGANSYNEQFF,TGTGCCAGCAGCTTGGAATTGGGGGCCAACTCCTACAATGAGCAGTTCTTC
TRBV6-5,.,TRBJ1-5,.,CASTNSPGSQPQHF,TGTGCCAGCACCAATAGTCCGGGTAGTCAGCCCCAGCATTTT
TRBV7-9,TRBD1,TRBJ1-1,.,CASSTSRTGENTEAFF,TGTGCCAGCAGCACTTCCCGGACAGGGGAGAACACTGAAGCTTTCTTT
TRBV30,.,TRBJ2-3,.,CAWSVILGGSTDTQYF,TGTGCCTGGAGTGTAATTCTAGGGGGTAGCACAGATACGCAGTATTTT
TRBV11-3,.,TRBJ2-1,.,CASSAGPEQFF,TGTGCCAGCAGCGCGGGCCCCGAGCAGTTCTTC
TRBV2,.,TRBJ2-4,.,CASTRLKNIQYF,TGTGCCAGCACAAGACTCAAAAACATTCAGTACTTC
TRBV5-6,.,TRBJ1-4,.,CASSGQNGPNEKLFF,TGTGCCAGCAGCGGCCAGAATGGGCCTAATGAAAAACTGTTTTTT
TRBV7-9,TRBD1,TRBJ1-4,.,CASSFDRVGNNEKLFF,TGTGCCAGCAGCTTCGACAGGGTGGGGAATAATGAAAAACTGTTTTTT
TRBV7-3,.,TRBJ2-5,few,CASSLKFRGTQYF,TGTGCCAGCAGCTTAAAGTTCCGGGGGACCCAGTACTTC